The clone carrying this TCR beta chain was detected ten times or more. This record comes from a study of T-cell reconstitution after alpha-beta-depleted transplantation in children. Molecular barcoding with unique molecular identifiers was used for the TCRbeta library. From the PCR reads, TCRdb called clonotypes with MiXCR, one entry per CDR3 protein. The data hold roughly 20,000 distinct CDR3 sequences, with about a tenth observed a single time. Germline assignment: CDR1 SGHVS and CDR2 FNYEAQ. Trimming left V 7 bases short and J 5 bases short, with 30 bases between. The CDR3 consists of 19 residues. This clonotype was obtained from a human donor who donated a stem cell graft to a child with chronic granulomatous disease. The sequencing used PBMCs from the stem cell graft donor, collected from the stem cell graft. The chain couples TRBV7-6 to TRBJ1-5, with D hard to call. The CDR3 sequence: CASITEGNTACKSDQPQHF. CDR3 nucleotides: TGTGCCAGCATCACGGAAGGTAATACAGCCTGCAAATCGGATCAGCCCCAGCATTTT.